This T cell receptor beta chain was captured by sequencing in a study of T-cell reconstitution after alpha-beta-depleted transplantation in children (dated by TCRdb to 2016 to 2017). Concerning the study at large: T-cell immune reconstitution after TCRalphabeta/CD19-depleted allogeneic hematopoietic cell transplantation in children was quantitatively tracked in the study by means of TCR repertoire profiling.

Libraries were constructed by PCR. Sequenced on an Illumina HiSeq 2500. TCR libraries were prepared with molecular barcoding, using unique molecular identifiers to normalize TCRbeta repertoire quantification. In-frame beta chains were kept once TCRdb had trimmed the public reads at Q25 with fastp and called clones with MiXCR. Records with the same CDR3 protein are collapsed into one entry carrying the most frequent genes and DNA. A total of about 500,000 distinct CDR3 sequences appear in this sample, approximately 32% of them only once. Roughly 2.5% of the sample is taken by the ten largest. The CDR3 has 14 amino acids, counting the end cysteine and phenylalanine. The sequence is cut down to CDR3 DNA, 42 bases in frame from base 1. V loses 6 bases of germline sequence and J loses 5 bases, and the interval between the two ends is 13 bases. In the germline V gene, CDR1 corresponds to MNHEY and CDR2 to SVGEGT.

As concerns this clonotype: The target of this receptor is not known. The record has no base qualities; no much larger clone is one base away.

The chain is encoded by TRBV6-2 or TRBV6-3 joined to TRBJ2-2; D gene: possibly TRBD1, on 6 matching bases. This receptor was obtained from a human donor who donated a stem cell graft to a child with aplastic anemia. The sequences come from PBMCs from the stem cell graft donor, collected from the stem cell graft. The bases are TGTGCCAGCAGCCAGGGGCTTGCGACCGGGGAGCTGTTTTTT. Protein translation: CASSQGLATGELFF.